A selection of T cell receptor beta chains follows, all from one sample in a study of early T cells in non-severe SARS-CoV-2 infection. Using its own MiXCR run on the 5' RACE reads, TCRdb lists one record per CDR3 protein. Of about 22,000 distinct CDR3 sequences in the sample, 3.6% were seen once. The source material was whole blood. The receptors were gathered from an adult who was a healthcare worker with PCR-confirmed SARS-CoV-2 infection or an uninfected control (not recorded which). Each CDR3 is given with its conserved first and last residue. A D gene is named only where the DNA matches it firmly. Clone size appears in some rows only: once, few, many, or a class for an expanded clone.

CDR3 DNA	CDR3 protein	V gene	J gene	clone size	D gene
TGTGCCAGCAGCGTAGCGGGGGGTCCCTACGAGCAGTACTTC	CASSVAGGPYEQYF	TRBV9	TRBJ2-7	few	TRBD2
TGTGCCTGGGACCGGGACAGGGGTTACGAGCAGTACTTC	CAWDRDRGYEQYF	TRBV30	TRBJ2-7	many	TRBD1
TGTGCCAGCAGCCCCCCGGAGCCGGGGAGCACAGATACGCAGTATTTT	CASSPPEPGSTDTQYF	TRBV7-2	TRBJ2-3	many	.
TGTGCCACCAGCAGAGATGGAGGGTCCGAGATCTATGGCTACACCTTC	CATSRDGGSEIYGYTF	TRBV15	TRBJ1-2	many	.
TGTGCCAGCAGTAAAGGGGGGGCCACGGAAAAACTGTTTTTT	CASSKGGATEKLFF	TRBV12-3/TRBV12-4	TRBJ1-4	many	.
TGTGCCAGCAGTCCGAACACAGATACGCAGTATTTT	CASSPNTDTQYF	TRBV12-3/TRBV12-4	TRBJ2-3	many	.
TGCAGTGCTAGAGATCAATTGGGTCACACTGAAGCTTTCTTT	CSARDQLGHTEAFF	TRBV20-1	TRBJ1-1	.	.
TGCGCCACCCAGGGGGTAGCGGGGGACCAAGAGACCCAGTACTTC	CATQGVAGDQETQYF	TRBV10-1	TRBJ2-5	.	TRBD2
TGCGCCAGCAGCCAAGCCACAGGGGAGAAACAGCCCCAGCATTTT	CASSQATGEKQPQHF	TRBV4-3	TRBJ1-5	many	TRBD1
TGTGCCAGCTCACCAACAGGGACCTACGAGCAGTACTTC	CASSPTGTYEQYF	TRBV18	TRBJ2-7	many	.
TGCAGTGCTATAGTTTCCGGGACTAGCGGGAGAGGGCACGAGCAGTACTTC	CSAIVSGTSGRGHEQYF	TRBV20-1	TRBJ2-7	medium-sized	TRBD2
TGTGCCAGCAGTTCGGGGGGCCTCACCGGGGAGCTGTTTTTT	CASSSGGLTGELFF	TRBV6-6	TRBJ2-2	medium-sized	.
TGTGCCAGCAGCTTAGGACTAGCGGGTTACAATGAGCAGTTCTTC	CASSLGLAGYNEQFF	TRBV7-6	TRBJ2-1	many	TRBD2
TGCAGCGTTGAAGTCCTAAACGACTACGAGCAGTACTTC	CSVEVLNDYEQYF	TRBV29-1	TRBJ2-7	many	.
TGTGCCAGCAGGGCCAGGACAGGGCAGGTCACTGAAGCTTTCTTT	CASRARTGQVTEAFF	TRBV7-9	TRBJ1-1	many	TRBD1
TGTGCCAGCAGCCCCCGGGGAGGAGGGTATAGCAATCAGCCCCAGCATTTT	CASSPRGGGYSNQPQHF	TRBV7-8	TRBJ1-5	many	.
TGTGTCAGTAGTAGCCGGACCTACGAGCAGTACTTC	CVSSSRTYEQYF	TRBV19	TRBJ2-7	.	.
TGTGCCAGCAGGCGGGGACTAGCGGGGGCCGGGCAGTTCTTC	CASRRGLAGAGQFF	TRBV28	TRBJ2-1	many	TRBD2
TGTGCCAGCACCCTCTCGACTAGCGGGGGGAATGAGCAGTTCTTC	CASTLSTSGGNEQFF	TRBV7-6	TRBJ2-1	few	TRBD2
TGCAGCGGTAGCCAGGGCAACTATGGCTACACCTTC	CSGSQGNYGYTF	TRBV29-1	TRBJ1-2	many	.
TGCAGCGTTGATGGGGCGACCAAAAACATTCAGTACTTC	CSVDGATKNIQYF	TRBV29-1	TRBJ2-4	many	.
TGTGCCAGCAGCCCCTTGACAGGGGCGGGGGGCTACACCTTC	CASSPLTGAGGYTF	TRBV11-2	TRBJ1-2	many	TRBD1
TGCGCCAGCAGCTTGTGGGACAGGGACGATGAGCAGTTCTTC	CASSLWDRDDEQFF	TRBV5-1	TRBJ2-1	many	TRBD1
TGTGCCAGCAGTCAATTCGACAGGGATAGGAATGAGCAGTTCTTC	CASSQFDRDRNEQFF	TRBV27	TRBJ2-1	few	TRBD1
TGTGCCAGCAGTATAGGGGGTCAGACCCAGTACTTC	CASSIGGQTQYF	TRBV12-3/TRBV12-4	TRBJ2-5	few	.
TGCGCCAGCAGCTTCGATGGCAGGGCCTCCTACAATGAGCAGTTCTTC	CASSFDGRASYNEQFF	TRBV5-1	TRBJ2-1	few	.
TGTGCCAGTAGTTCGACTAGCGGGACTTTGAACACCGGGGAGCTGTTTTTT	CASSSTSGTLNTGELFF	TRBV19	TRBJ2-2	many	TRBD2
TGTGCCAGCAGTTTCTTGGGACTAGCGAGCGAGCAGTACTTC	CASSFLGLASEQYF	TRBV27	TRBJ2-7	many	TRBD2
TGTGCCAGCAGCCAACAGACCTACTCTGGAAACACCATATATTTT	CASSQQTYSGNTIYF	TRBV3-1	TRBJ1-3	few	.
TGTGCCAGCAGCACCGGGGCTATGAACACTGAAGCTTTCTTT	CASSTGAMNTEAFF	TRBV6-6	TRBJ1-1	many	.
TGTGCCAGCAGCCGACAGGGGCACGGGACTGAAGCTTTCTTT	CASSRQGHGTEAFF	TRBV14	TRBJ1-1	many	TRBD1
TGTGCCAGTACCTATAAAACAGGGGGCAGTCGGAATAGCAATCAGCCCCAGCATTTT	CASTYKTGGSRNSNQPQHF	TRBV19	TRBJ1-5	many	TRBD1
TGCAGTGCCGCAGGGCAGGGGGCGAATACTGAAGCTTTCTTT	CSAAGQGANTEAFF	TRBV20-1	TRBJ1-1	many	TRBD1
TGTGCCAGCAGTTATGGGGACACCGGGGAGCTGTTTTTT	CASSYGDTGELFF	TRBV6-5	TRBJ2-2	many	.
TGTGCCAGCACCAGGACAGGGGTGGAGGAAAAACTGTTTTTT	CASTRTGVEEKLFF	TRBV28	TRBJ1-4	many	TRBD1
TGCAGTGCTAGAGAGGGGGCCTACGAGCAGTACTTC	CSAREGAYEQYF	TRBV20-1	TRBJ2-7	many	.
TGTGCCAGCGGAGTCCCTCGGGCGGGCCAGACCTACGAGCAGTACTTC	CASGVPRAGQTYEQYF	TRBV27	TRBJ2-7	many	.
TGCAGTGCTTCTCTCCCGGGACTCTCCCCAGATACGCAGTATTTT	CSASLPGLSPDTQYF	TRBV20-1	TRBJ2-3	many	.
TGCAGTGCTAGAGAAGGGACTAGCATCCCCTACAATGAGCAGTTCTTC	CSAREGTSIPYNEQFF	TRBV20-1	TRBJ2-1	medium-sized	TRBD2
TGCAGTGCTAGAGGGGAATATGGGCAGCAAAACACCGGGGAGCTGTTTTTT	CSARGEYGQQNTGELFF	TRBV20-1	TRBJ2-2	medium-sized	.
TGTGCCAGCAGCTTAGCGGGGGGTCAGCCCCAGCATTTT	CASSLAGGQPQHF	TRBV7-2	TRBJ1-5	many	.
TGCGCCGCCCGTACTTGGACTAGCGGGAGTGTTGAGCAGTTCTTC	CAARTWTSGSVEQFF	TRBV10-2	TRBJ2-1	many	TRBD2
TGCAGCGTTGCTGGCTGGTACGAGCAGTACTTC	CSVAGWYEQYF	TRBV29-1	TRBJ2-7	many	.
TGTGCCTGGGACAACAGGGGGCGTGGCTATGGCTACACCTTC	CAWDNRGRGYGYTF	TRBV30	TRBJ1-2	many	TRBD1
TGTGCCAGCAGTGAACTGGGGGGGTCCTACAATGAGCAGTTCTTC	CASSELGGSYNEQFF	TRBV6-4	TRBJ2-1	many	TRBD2